The T cell receptor (beta chain) under discussion was sequenced for a study of T cell responses to AZD1222 COVID-19 vaccine. Overall study findings and caveats: Most donors were white British and more were female, and clonal diversity was possibly underestimated.

This CDR3 comprises 13 residues. Germline CDR1 reads MGHRA; CDR2 reads YSYEKL. V lost 4 bases and J lost 4, with 9 bases in between. Notes on this clone: Its specificity is not known.

Sequenced by immunoSEQ multiplex PCR; TCRdb stores in-frame clones only, minus some. The repertoire holds approximately 110,000 clones, with roughly 90% as singletons. This chain links TRBV4-1 with TRBJ2-3; D is ambiguous. The clonotype originates from an adult in good health. The specimen comprised peripheral blood, sampled on day 0 of AZD1222 vaccination. In nucleotides, the CDR3 is TGCGCCAGCAGCCTTGGTGCATCAGATACGCAGTATTTT. This encodes CASSLGASDTQYF.